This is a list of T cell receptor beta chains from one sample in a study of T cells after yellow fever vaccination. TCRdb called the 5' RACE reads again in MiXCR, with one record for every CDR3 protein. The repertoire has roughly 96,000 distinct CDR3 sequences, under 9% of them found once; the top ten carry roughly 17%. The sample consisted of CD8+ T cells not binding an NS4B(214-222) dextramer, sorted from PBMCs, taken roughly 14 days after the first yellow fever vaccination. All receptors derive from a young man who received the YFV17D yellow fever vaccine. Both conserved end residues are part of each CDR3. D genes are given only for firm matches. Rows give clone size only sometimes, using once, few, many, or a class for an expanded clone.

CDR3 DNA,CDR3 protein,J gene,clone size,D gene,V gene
TGCAGCGTTGATCTGGGCAACACTGAAGCTTTCTTT,CSVDLGNTEAFF,TRBJ1-1,NA,NA,TRBV29-1
TGTGCCAGCGGGGGGGGACAACTCAATCAGCCCCAGCATTTT,CASGGGQLNQPQHF,TRBJ1-5,few,NA,TRBV2
TGTGCCAGCAGGACCCGACGCGCGGCCCGGAACACTGAAGCTTTCTTT,CASRTRRAARNTEAFF,TRBJ1-1,few,NA,TRBV12-3/TRBV12-4
TGCGCCAGCAGCCAAGATCAGGGTGGGTATGGGCAGTACTTC,CASSQDQGGYGQYF,TRBJ2-7,few,NA,TRBV4-1
TGTGCCAGCAGCTCCACCGGGACTATTGTGCAGTACTTC,CASSSTGTIVQYF,TRBJ2-7,NA,TRBD2,TRBV4-2
TGTGCCAGCTCACTGGCCAGACGCTACGAGCAGTACTTC,CASSLARRYEQYF,TRBJ2-7,NA,NA,TRBV18
TGTGCTAGTGTTCTTAGCGGGGGGGAACCCAAAAACATTCAGTACTTC,CASVLSGGEPKNIQYF,TRBJ2-4,NA,TRBD2,TRBV12-5
TGTGCCACCAGTTCCGGGGGGGCCCCCTACAATGAGCAGTTCTTC,CATSSGGAPYNEQFF,TRBJ2-1,NA,TRBD2,TRBV15
TGTGCCATCAGTCAAGGTACAGGGCCCACTCGGAACACCGGGGAGCTGTTTTTT,CAISQGTGPTRNTGELFF,TRBJ2-2,NA,NA,TRBV12-3/TRBV12-4
TGCAGTGCTAGTTTGGGACGGCGCAATGAGCAGTTCTTC,CSASLGRRNEQFF,TRBJ2-1,NA,NA,TRBV20-1
TGTGCCAGCAGTTACGGGCCTTACAATGAGCAGTTCTTC,CASSYGPYNEQFF,TRBJ2-1,NA,NA,TRBV6-5
TGCAGTGCGGCCGGGACAGACTCCTATAATTCACCCCTCCACTTT,CSAAGTDSYNSPLHF,TRBJ1-6,few,TRBD1,TRBV20-1
TGTGCCAGCAGCTTAGTTACTGCGGGGGGACTCCAAGAGACCCAGTACTTC,CASSLVTAGGLQETQYF,TRBJ2-5,NA,TRBD2,TRBV11-1
TGTGCCAGCAGCCCCGGGACAGGGGCCGGGGAGCTGTTTTTT,CASSPGTGAGELFF,TRBJ2-2,NA,TRBD1,TRBV3-1
TGTGCCAGCAGCTCACCCTCGGGACAGCCTAATGAAAAACTGTTTTTT,CASSSPSGQPNEKLFF,TRBJ1-4,few,TRBD1,TRBV7-6
TGCAGTGCTCGGACGGGGACAGGGGGACTCTATGGCTACACCTTC,CSARTGTGGLYGYTF,TRBJ1-2,few,TRBD1,TRBV20-1
TGCGCCAGCAGCCAAGTCTTGGTTTCCCCATACAATGAGCAGTTCTTC,CASSQVLVSPYNEQFF,TRBJ2-1,few,NA,TRBV4-3
TGCGCCAGCAGCCAAGAGGGACAGGGGGTGATATACGAGCAGTACTTC,CASSQEGQGVIYEQYF,TRBJ2-7,few,TRBD1,TRBV4-1
TGTGCCAGCAGATCTGGACCGTACAATCAGCCCCAGCATTTT,CASRSGPYNQPQHF,TRBJ1-5,NA,NA,TRBV6-5
TGTGCCAGCAGTTCAGAATCGCGGGACAGGGCTCATGGCTACACCTTC,CASSSESRDRAHGYTF,TRBJ1-2,few,TRBD1,TRBV12-3/TRBV12-4
TGTGCCAGCAGCGCCAGACAGGGACCACTGTACAATGAGCAGTTCTTC,CASSARQGPLYNEQFF,TRBJ2-1,few,TRBD1,TRBV7-3
TGTGCCAGCAGTTACCCTCTCGGGACAGCGAACCAAGAGACCCAGTACTTC,CASSYPLGTANQETQYF,TRBJ2-5,NA,TRBD1,TRBV6-2/TRBV6-3
TGCGCCAGCAGCCAAGATAATCTTGGACTAGCGGGGGGTCAAAGTTCCTACAATGAGCAGTTCTTC,CASSQDNLGLAGGQSSYNEQFF,TRBJ2-1,NA,TRBD2,TRBV4-1
TGTGCCAGCAGTAGACAGGCCTCCTACAATGAGCAGTTCTTC,CASSRQASYNEQFF,TRBJ2-1,many,NA,TRBV6-2/TRBV6-3
TGTGCCAGCAGTTACTCGAGACTAGCGGGGGTCAGGTCCTACAATGAGCAGTTCTTC,CASSYSRLAGVRSYNEQFF,TRBJ2-1,NA,TRBD2,TRBV6-5
TGTGCCAGCAGTTTGCTGCTACCGGGACGGAGCTCCTACGAGCAGTACTTC,CASSLLLPGRSSYEQYF,TRBJ2-7,few,NA,TRBV27
TGCAGTGCTAGAACCGGACAGGCGAGCTCCTACGAGCAGTACTTC,CSARTGQASSYEQYF,TRBJ2-7,few,TRBD1,TRBV20-1
TGTGCCAGTAGTATGACCGGGAATTCTGGCTACACCTTC,CASSMTGNSGYTF,TRBJ1-2,NA,NA,TRBV19
TGCGCCAGCAGCCAAGGGCCGAACACTGAAGCTTTCTTT,CASSQGPNTEAFF,TRBJ1-1,few,NA,TRBV4-1
TGTGCCAGCACCAGACAGGGGACGAACACCGGGGAGCTGTTTTTT,CASTRQGTNTGELFF,TRBJ2-2,NA,TRBD1,TRBV7-8
TGTGCCAGCAGCTTGGGGGACACCCCCTACGAGCAGTACTTC,CASSLGDTPYEQYF,TRBJ2-7,NA,NA,TRBV5-4
TGTGCCAGCAGTTCCCTCGACAGGGCCTACTACAATGAGCAGTTCTTC,CASSSLDRAYYNEQFF,TRBJ2-1,NA,TRBD1,TRBV6-2/TRBV6-3
TGTGCCAGCAGTTACCGCAACCCCGCCAATGAGCAGTTCTTC,CASSYRNPANEQFF,TRBJ2-1,NA,NA,TRBV6-5
TGCGCCAGCGGTGGGGACCCGAGCACAGATACGCAGTATTTT,CASGGDPSTDTQYF,TRBJ2-3,NA,NA,TRBV10-1
TGTGCCAGCAGCCTACCCCCGGCGGGACCTAGCACAGATACGCAGTATTTT,CASSLPPAGPSTDTQYF,TRBJ2-3,NA,NA,TRBV27
TGCAGCGTTGAATTGGCAGGGATGAAAACAGATACGCAGTATTTT,CSVELAGMKTDTQYF,TRBJ2-3,NA,NA,TRBV29-1
TGCGCCAGCAGCCTGGACGAGTACACCATATATTTT,CASSLDEYTIYF,TRBJ1-3,many,NA,TRBV5-1
TGTGCCAGCACCTACGGGGGAACAGGCTACACCTTC,CASTYGGTGYTF,TRBJ1-2,NA,NA,TRBV12-3/TRBV12-4
TGTGCCAGCAGTAAACTTAGACAGGGTCCTTTCGACAATGAGCAGTTCTTC,CASSKLRQGPFDNEQFF,TRBJ2-1,few,TRBD1,TRBV27
TGTGCCAGCTCACCACTAGAGCGGGGGAGCACCGGGGAGCTGTTTTTT,CASSPLERGSTGELFF,TRBJ2-2,few,TRBD2,TRBV18
TGTGCCAGCAGCGTAGGGGGGGTGAACACTGAAGCTTTCTTT,CASSVGGVNTEAFF,TRBJ1-1,few,NA,TRBV7-3
TGTGCCAGCAGTCAAAGGGATACAGATACGCAGTATTTT,CASSQRDTDTQYF,TRBJ2-3,many,NA,TRBV6-4
TGTGCCAGCAGCTTACTTGGGGGCATGGCCAATCAGCCCCAGCATTTT,CASSLLGGMANQPQHF,TRBJ1-5,many,NA,TRBV7-6
TGTGCCAGCGGTCAAGGGCCAGGATCACCCCTCCACTTT,CASGQGPGSPLHF,TRBJ1-6,few,NA,TRBV19
TGTGCCAGCAGCCCACCTTGGGCTGAAGCTTTCTTT,CASSPPWAEAFF,TRBJ1-1,many,NA,TRBV7-9
TGTGCCAGCAGCGCCCCGGGACAGGGGTGGGCAGATACGCAGTATTTT,CASSAPGQGWADTQYF,TRBJ2-3,few,TRBD1,TRBV5-4
TGTGCCAGCACCTCCGGGACGGCGGCATACAATGAGCAGTTCTTC,CASTSGTAAYNEQFF,TRBJ2-1,NA,NA,TRBV9
TGTGCCAGCAGCCGATCCGGGACAATTGACACCGGGGAGCTGTTTTTT,CASSRSGTIDTGELFF,TRBJ2-2,many,NA,TRBV5-5
TGCGCCAGCAGCGCGAGTATCACGTCCTACGAGCAGTACTTC,CASSASITSYEQYF,TRBJ2-7,NA,NA,TRBV5-1
TGTGCCAGCAGTTCTTACCAGGGGCATACCTACAATGAGCAGTTCTTC,CASSSYQGHTYNEQFF,TRBJ2-1,few,NA,TRBV27